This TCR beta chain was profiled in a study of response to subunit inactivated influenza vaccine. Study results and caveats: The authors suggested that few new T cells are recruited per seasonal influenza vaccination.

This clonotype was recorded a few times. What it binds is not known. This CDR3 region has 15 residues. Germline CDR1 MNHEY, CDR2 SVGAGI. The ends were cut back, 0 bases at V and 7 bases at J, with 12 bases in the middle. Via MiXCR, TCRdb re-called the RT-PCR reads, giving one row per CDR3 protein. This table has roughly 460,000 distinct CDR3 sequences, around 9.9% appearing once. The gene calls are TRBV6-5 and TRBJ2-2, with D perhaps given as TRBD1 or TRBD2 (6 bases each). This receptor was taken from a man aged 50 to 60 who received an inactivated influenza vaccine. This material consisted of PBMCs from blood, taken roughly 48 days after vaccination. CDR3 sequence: CASSYSGGGHGELFF. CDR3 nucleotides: TGTGCCAGCAGTTACTCAGGGGGAGGCCACGGGGAGCTGTTTTTT.